This passage covers 3 T cell receptor beta chains from one sample sequenced in a study of a mutant IDH1 vaccine in newly diagnosed glioma. No antigen has been assigned to these receptors. The repertoire was sequenced with immunoSEQ multiplex PCR; TCRdb's copy has only in-frame clones and lacks some. The sample includes about 48,000 clones, under 85% seen only once; the top ten take approximately 6.3%. Time point noted: week 35, safety follow-up. The study gave 300 ug of mutant IDH1 20-mer peptide per vaccine dose, with topical imiquimod. The sequencing used PBMCs, collected from a glioma patient whose treatment included an IDH1 peptide vaccine. The receptors originated from a man in his forties with glioma.

In its sample, this clone was seen a few times. V is TRBV30 and J is TRBJ1-1, with 7 bases fitting TRBD1. The CDR3 length is 13 residues. Trimming took 7 bases from V and 0 from J; bases not matched to a gene: 5. Germline values: CDR1 GTSNPN, CDR2 SVGIG (reference sequence). The CDR3, as DNA: TGTGCCTACGCGGGACAGTTGAACACTGAAGCTTTCTTT. The encoded protein is CAYAGQLNTEAFF.

The V and J genes are TRBV6-1 and TRBJ2-5; 11 bases line up with TRBD2. The J segment lost 7 bases and the V segment lost 6 bases, leaving 7 bases of the junction unmatched. There are 14 residues in the CDR3. Looked up from germline, CDR1 is MNHNS and CDR2 is SASEGT. The CDR3, as DNA: TGTGCCAGCAGCGCATCTGGACTAGCGGGGACCCAGTACTTC. Its protein is CASSASGLAGTQYF.

This chain uses TRBV7-9 with TRBJ2-7; 9 bases match TRBD2. The trim removed 5 bases at V and 2 bases at J, leaving 19 bases unmatched. The CDR3 runs 19 residues. From germline, CDR1 is SEHNR and CDR2 FQNEAQ (reference sequence). The CDR3 sequence is CASSPTQAFGAGGTYEQYF. DNA for the CDR3: TGTGCCAGCAGCCCGACCCAAGCCTTCGGAGCGGGGGGCACCTACGAGCAGTACTTC.